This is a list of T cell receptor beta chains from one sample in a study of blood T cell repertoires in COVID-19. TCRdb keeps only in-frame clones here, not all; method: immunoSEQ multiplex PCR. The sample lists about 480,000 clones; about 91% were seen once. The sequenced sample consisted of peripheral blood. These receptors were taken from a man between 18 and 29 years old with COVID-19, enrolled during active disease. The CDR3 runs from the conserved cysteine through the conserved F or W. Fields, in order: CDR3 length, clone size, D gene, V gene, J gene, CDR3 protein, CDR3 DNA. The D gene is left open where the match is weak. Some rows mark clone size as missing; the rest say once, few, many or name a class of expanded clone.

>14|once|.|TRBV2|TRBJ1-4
CASSSLGGREKLFF
TGTGCCAGCAGCAGTCTCGGGGGTCGCGAAAAACTGTTTTTT
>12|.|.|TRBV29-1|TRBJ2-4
CSVVLAGDIQYF
TGCAGCGTTGTCCTGGCAGGGGACATTCAGTACTTC
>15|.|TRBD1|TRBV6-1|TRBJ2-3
CASSELRGRTDTQYF
TGTGCCAGCAGTGAATTGAGGGGGCGAACAGATACGCAGTATTTT
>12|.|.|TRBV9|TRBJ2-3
CASSVAQDTQYF
TGTGCCAGCAGCGTAGCTCAGGATACGCAGTATTTT
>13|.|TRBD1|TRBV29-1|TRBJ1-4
CSVTGTTNEKLFF
TGCAGCGTGACAGGGACAACTAATGAAAAACTGTTTTTT
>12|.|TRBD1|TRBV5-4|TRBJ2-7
CASSSQGAEQYF
TGTGCCAGCAGCTCCCAGGGGGCCGAGCAGTACTTC
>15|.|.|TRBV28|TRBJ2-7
CASSPDRQGAGEQYF
TGTGCCAGCAGCCCGGACAGACAGGGAGCGGGCGAGCAGTACTTC
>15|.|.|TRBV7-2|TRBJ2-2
CASSLVIVGTGELFF
TGTGCCAGCAGCTTAGTAATAGTCGGCACCGGGGAGCTGTTTTTT
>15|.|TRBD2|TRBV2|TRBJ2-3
CASSALAGVVDTQYF
TGTGCCAGCAGTGCGCTAGCGGGGGTGGTAGATACGCAGTATTTT
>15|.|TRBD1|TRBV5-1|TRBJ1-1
CASSPWDRGNTEAFF
TGCGCCAGCAGCCCCTGGGACAGGGGGAACACTGAAGCTTTCTTT
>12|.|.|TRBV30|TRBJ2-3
CASLLSTDTQYF
TGTGCCTCCCTCTTATCCACAGATACGCAGTATTTT
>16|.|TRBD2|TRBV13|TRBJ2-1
CASSPTEREGYNEQFF
TGTGCCAGCAGCCCCACTGAGCGGGAGGGCTACAATGAGCAGTTCTTC
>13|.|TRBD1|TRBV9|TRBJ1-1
CASSGGTGTKAFF
TGTGCCAGCAGCGGAGGGACAGGGACAAAAGCTTTCTTT
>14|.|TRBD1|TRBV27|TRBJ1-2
CASSFGDRGGGYTF
TGTGCCAGCAGTTTTGGAGACAGGGGTGGTGGCTACACCTTC
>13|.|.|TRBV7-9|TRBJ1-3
CASSLSSRNTIYF
TGTGCCAGCAGCCTCAGTAGCCGAAACACCATATATTTT
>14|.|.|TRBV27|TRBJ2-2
CASSPHRETGELFF
TGTGCCAGCAGTCCCCATAGAGAGACCGGGGAGCTGTTTTTT
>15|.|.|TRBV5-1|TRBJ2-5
CASSLDLEGAETQYF
TGCGCCAGCAGCTTGGACTTAGAAGGGGCAGAGACCCAGTACTTC
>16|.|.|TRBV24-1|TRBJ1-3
CATSDLRGATRNTIYF
TGTGCCACCAGTGATTTGCGCGGAGCGACCCGAAACACCATATATTTT
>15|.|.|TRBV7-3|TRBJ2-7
CASNRIAEDYYEQYF
TGTGCCAGCAACCGTATAGCGGAGGATTACTACGAGCAGTACTTC
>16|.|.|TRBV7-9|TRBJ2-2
CASSRPGRANTGELFF
TGTGCCAGCAGCCGTCCAGGCAGGGCGAACACCGGGGAGCTGTTTTTT
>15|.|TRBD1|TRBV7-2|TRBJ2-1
CASTLKWGQENEQFF
TGTGCCAGCACCTTAAAGTGGGGACAGGAGAATGAGCAGTTCTTC
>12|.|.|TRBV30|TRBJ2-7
CAWRPESYEQYF
TGTGCCTGGAGGCCGGAGTCCTACGAGCAGTACTTC
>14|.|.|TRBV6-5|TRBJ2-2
CASSPPRQAGELFF
TGTGCCAGCAGTCCCCCCCGACAGGCCGGGGAGCTGTTTTTT
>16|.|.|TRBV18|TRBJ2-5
CASSPDVGTSGETQYF
TGTGCCAGCTCACCGGATGTGGGTACGTCGGGAGAGACCCAGTACTTC
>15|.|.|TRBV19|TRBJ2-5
CASSIGAGLEETQYF
TGTGCCAGTAGTATAGGTGCAGGGCTGGAGGAGACCCAGTACTTC
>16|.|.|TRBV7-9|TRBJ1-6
CASSSDRQSNNSPLHF
TGTGCCAGCAGCAGTGACCGACAGTCTAATAATTCACCCCTCCACTTT
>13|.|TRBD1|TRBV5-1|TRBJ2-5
CASSWDRQETQYF
TGCGCCAGCAGTTGGGACAGACAAGAGACCCAGTACTTC
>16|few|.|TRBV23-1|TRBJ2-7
CASSQRSPDPLYEQYF
TGCGCCAGCAGTCAGCGGTCGCCAGATCCTCTCTACGAGCAGTACTTC
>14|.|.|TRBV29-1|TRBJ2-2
CSVSRLVSPGELFF
TGCAGCGTTTCGAGACTAGTAAGCCCCGGGGAGCTGTTTTTT
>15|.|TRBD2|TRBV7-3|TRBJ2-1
CASSPTSGRMNEQFF
TGTGCCAGCAGCCCCACTAGCGGGAGGATGAATGAGCAGTTCTTC
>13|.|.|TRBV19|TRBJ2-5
CASSIGAQETQYF
TGTGCCAGTAGTATAGGGGCGCAAGAGACCCAGTACTTC
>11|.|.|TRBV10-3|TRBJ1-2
CAISGRGGYTF
TGTGCCATCAGCGGCCGGGGTGGCTACACCTTC
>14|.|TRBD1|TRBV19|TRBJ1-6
CATRFGTGRSPLHF
TGTGCCACCCGATTCGGGACAGGGCGTTCACCCCTCCACTTT
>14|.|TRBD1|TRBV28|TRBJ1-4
CASSPRDRAEKLFF
TGTGCCAGCAGTCCACGGGACAGGGCTGAAAAACTGTTTTTT
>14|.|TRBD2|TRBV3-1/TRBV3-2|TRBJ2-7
CASRPSGTLLEQYF
TGTGCCAGCAGACCTAGCGGGACGCTGCTGGAGCAGTACTTC
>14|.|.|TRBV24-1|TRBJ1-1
CATSEDSGMGRAFF
TGTGCCACCAGTGAGGACAGCGGGATGGGGCGGGCTTTCTTT
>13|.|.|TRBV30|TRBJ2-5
CAWSRGYQETQYF
TGTGCCTGGAGTAGGGGGTACCAAGAGACCCAGTACTTC
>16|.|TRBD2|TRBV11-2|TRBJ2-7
CASSGRGSGGSYEQYF
TGTGCCAGCAGCGGGAGGGGTAGCGGTGGCTCCTACGAGCAGTACTTC
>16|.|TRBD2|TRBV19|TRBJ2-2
CASSPWTSGRGGELFF
TGTGCCAGTAGTCCCTGGACTAGCGGGAGAGGGGGGGAGCTGTTTTTT
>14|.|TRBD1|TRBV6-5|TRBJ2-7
CASSLTGGLYEQYF
TGTGCCAGCAGTTTGACAGGGGGCCTCTACGAGCAGTACTTC
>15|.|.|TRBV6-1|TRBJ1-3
CASSEGQGSRNTIYF
TGTGCCAGCAGTGAAGGGCAGGGGAGTAGAAACACCATATATTTT